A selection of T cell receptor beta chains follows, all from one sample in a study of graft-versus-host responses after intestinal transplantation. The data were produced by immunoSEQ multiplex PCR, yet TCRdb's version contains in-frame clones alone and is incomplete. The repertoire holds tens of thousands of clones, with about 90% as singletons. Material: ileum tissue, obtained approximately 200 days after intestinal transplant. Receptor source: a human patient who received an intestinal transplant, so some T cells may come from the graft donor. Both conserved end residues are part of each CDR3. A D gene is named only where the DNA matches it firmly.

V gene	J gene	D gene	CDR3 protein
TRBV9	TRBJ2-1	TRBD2	CASSVEKGLAGYNEQFF
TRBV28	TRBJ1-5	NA	CASSLQWTADYSNQPQHF
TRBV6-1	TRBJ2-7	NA	CATTRDSSYSYEQYF
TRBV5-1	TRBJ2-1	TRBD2	CASSLEGLAGGREQFF
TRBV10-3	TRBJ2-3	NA	CAIRNQGQDTQYF
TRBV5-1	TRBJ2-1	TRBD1	CASSLDSGTGRSYNEQFF
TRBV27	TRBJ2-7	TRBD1	CASSPGTGEPHEQYF
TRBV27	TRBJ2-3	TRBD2	CASSLIILLFGGRRTDTQYF
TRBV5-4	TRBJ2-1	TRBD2	CASSLDAGGINEQFF
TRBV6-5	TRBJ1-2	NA	CASKGRGYGYTF
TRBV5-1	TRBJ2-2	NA	CASSIGSTNTGELFF
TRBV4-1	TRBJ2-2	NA	CASSSMAFLNTGELFF
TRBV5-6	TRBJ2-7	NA	CASSLPGRPSEQYF
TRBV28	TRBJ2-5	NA	CASSLPWEQETQYF
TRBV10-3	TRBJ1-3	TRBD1	CAISELYGTGSYTIYF
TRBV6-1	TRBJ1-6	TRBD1	CASSARQGGSYNSPLHF